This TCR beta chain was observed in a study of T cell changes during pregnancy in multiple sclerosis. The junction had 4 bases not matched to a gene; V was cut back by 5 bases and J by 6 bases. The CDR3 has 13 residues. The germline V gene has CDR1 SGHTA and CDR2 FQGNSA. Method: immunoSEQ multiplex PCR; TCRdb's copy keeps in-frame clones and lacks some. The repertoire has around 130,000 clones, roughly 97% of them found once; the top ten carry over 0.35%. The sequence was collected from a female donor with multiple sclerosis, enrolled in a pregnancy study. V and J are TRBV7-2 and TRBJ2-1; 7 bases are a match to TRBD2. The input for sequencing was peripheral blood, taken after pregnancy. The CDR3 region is CASSRRLANEQFF. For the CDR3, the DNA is TGTGCCAGCAGCCGCCGACTAGCCAATGAGCAGTTCTTC.